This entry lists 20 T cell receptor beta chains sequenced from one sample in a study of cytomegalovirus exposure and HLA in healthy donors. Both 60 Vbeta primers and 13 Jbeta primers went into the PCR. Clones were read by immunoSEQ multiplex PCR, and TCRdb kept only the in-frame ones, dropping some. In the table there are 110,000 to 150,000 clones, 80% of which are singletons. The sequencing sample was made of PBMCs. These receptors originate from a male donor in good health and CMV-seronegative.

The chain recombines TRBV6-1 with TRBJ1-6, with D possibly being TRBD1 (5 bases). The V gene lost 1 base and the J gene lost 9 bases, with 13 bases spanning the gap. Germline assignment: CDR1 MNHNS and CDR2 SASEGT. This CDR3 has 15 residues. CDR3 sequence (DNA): TGTGCCAGCAGTGAAGTGACCACAAGGGGTTCACCCCTCCACTTT. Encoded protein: CASSEVTTRGSPLHF.

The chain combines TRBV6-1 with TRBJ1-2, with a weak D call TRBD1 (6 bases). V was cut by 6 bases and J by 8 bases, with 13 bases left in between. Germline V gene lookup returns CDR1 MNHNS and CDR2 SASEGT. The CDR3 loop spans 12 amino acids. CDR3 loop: CASSDGQHGYTF. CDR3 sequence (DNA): TGTGCCAGCAGCGACGGACAGCACGGCTACACCTTC.

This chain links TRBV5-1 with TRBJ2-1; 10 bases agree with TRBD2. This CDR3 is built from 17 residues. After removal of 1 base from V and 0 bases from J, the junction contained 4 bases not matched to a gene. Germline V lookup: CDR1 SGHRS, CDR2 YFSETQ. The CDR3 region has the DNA TGCGCCAGCAGCTTGAACCTAGCGGGGGTCTCCTACAATGAGCAGTTCTTC. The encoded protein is CASSLNLAGVSYNEQFF.

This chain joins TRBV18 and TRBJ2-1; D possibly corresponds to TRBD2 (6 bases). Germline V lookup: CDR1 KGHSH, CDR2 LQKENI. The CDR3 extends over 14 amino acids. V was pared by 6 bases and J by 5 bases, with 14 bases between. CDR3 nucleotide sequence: TGTGCCAGCTCGAAAAGGGAGGCCAACAATGAGCAGTTCTTC. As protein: CASSKREANNEQFF.

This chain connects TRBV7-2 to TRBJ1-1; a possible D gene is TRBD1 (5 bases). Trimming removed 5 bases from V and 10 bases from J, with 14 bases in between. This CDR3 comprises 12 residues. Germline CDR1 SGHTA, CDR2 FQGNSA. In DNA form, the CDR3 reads TGTGCCAGCAGCGGATCAGGGTACGTAGCTTTCTTT. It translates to CASSGSGYVAFF.

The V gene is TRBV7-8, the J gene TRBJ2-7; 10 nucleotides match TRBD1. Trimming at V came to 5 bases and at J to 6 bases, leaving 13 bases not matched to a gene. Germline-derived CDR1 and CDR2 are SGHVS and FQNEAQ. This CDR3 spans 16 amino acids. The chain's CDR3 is CASSQSSRDRGGEQYF. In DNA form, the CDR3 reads TGTGCCAGCAGCCAGAGCTCCCGGGACAGGGGTGGCGAGCAGTACTTC.

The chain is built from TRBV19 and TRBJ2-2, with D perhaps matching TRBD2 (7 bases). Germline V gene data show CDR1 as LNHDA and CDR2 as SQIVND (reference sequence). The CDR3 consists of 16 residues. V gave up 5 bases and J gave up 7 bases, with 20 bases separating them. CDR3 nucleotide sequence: TGTGCCAGTAGTCCCCTAGGGGGGGGCTCAGACGGGGAGCTGTTTTTT. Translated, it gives CASSPLGGGSDGELFF.

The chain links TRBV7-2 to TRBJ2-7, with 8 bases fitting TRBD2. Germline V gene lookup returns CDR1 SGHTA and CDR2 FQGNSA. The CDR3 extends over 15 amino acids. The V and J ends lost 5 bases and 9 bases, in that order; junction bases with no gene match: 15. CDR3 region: CASSRSRASGSTQYF. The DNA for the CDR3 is TGTGCCAGCAGCCGGAGCCGGGCTAGCGGGTCCACGCAGTACTTC.

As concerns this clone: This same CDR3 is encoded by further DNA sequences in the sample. For the CDR3, the DNA is TGCGCCAGCAGTCCAGGGACATCCAACTATGGCTACACCTTC. Its protein is CASSPGTSNYGYTF. This chain links TRBV4-1 with TRBJ1-2; D might be TRBD1 (6 bases). V was trimmed by 6 bases and J by 2 bases, leaving 13 bases between them. Per the germline V gene, CDR1 is MGHRA and CDR2 is YSYEKL. This CDR3 is 14 amino acids long.

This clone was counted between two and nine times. The CDR3 region has the DNA TGTGCCAGCAGTTTGGAGGAAATGAACACTGAAGCTTTCTTT. It encodes CASSLEEMNTEAFF. The chain links TRBV28 to TRBJ1-1; D ambiguous. The germline V and J ends were trimmed by 3 bases and 0 bases, with 8 bases remaining between them. CDR1 and CDR2 from the germline V gene are MDHEN and SYDVKM. The CDR3 contains 14 residues. Full variable domain (missing parts from reference TRBV28 and TRBJ1-1): DVKVTQSSRYLVKRTGEKVFLECVQDMDHENMFWYRQDPGLGLRLIYFSYDVKMKEKGDIPEGYSVSREKKERFSLILESASTNQTSMYLCASSLEEMNTEAFFGQGTRLTVV.

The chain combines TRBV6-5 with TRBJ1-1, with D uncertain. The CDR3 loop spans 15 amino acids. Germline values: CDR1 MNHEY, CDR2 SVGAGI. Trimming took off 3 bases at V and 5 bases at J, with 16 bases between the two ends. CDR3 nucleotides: TGTGCCAGCAGTTATATTGGCCCCAAGAGGACTGAAGCTTTCTTT. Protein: CASSYIGPKRTEAFF.

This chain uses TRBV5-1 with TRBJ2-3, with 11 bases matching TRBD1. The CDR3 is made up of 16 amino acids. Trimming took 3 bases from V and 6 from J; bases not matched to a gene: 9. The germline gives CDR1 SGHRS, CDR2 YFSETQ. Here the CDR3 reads CASSSGQGARVDTQYF. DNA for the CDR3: TGCGCCAGCAGCTCTGGACAGGGGGCCAGGGTGGATACGCAGTATTTT. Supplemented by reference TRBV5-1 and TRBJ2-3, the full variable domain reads KAGVTQTPRYLIKTRGQQVTLSCSPISGHRSVSWYQQTPGQGLQFLFEYFSETQRNKGNFPGRFSGRQFSNSRSEMNVSTLELGDSALYLCASSSGQGARVDTQYFGPGTRLTVL.

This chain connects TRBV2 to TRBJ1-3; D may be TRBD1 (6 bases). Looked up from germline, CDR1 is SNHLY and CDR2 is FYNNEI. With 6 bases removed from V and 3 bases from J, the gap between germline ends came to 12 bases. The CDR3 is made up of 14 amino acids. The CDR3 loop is CASRGQLSGNTIYF. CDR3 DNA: TGTGCCAGCAGAGGACAGTTAAGTGGAAACACCATATATTTT. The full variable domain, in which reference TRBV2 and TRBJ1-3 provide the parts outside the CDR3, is EPEVTQTPSHQVTQMGQEVILRCVPISNHLYFYWYRQILGQKVEFLVSFYNNEISEKSEIFDDQFSVERPDGSNFTLKIRSTKLEDSAMYFCASRGQLSGNTIYFGEGSWLTVV.

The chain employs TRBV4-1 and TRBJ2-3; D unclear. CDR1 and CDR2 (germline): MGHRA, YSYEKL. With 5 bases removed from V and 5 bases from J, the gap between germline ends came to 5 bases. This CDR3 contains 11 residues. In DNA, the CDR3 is TGCGCCAGCAGCTCGGGAGATACGCAGTATTTT. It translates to CASSSGDTQYF.

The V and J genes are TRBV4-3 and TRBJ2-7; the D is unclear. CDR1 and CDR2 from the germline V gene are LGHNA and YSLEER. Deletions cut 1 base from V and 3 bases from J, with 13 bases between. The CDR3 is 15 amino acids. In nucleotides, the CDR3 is TGCGCCAGCAGCCAAGGCCCTGGCCCAGGCTACGAGCAGTACTTC. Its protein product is CASSQGPGPGYEQYF.

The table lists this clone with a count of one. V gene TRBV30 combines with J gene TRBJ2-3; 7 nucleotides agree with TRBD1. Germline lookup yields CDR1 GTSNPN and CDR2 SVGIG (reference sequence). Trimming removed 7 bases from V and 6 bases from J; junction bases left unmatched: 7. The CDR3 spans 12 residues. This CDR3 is CASTDRADTQYF. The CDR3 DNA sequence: TGTGCCTCAACCGACAGGGCCGATACGCAGTATTTT.

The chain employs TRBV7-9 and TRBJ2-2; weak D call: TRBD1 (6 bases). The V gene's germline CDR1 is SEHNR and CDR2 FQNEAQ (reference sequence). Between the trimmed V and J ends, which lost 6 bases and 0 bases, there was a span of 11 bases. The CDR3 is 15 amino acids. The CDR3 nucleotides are TGTGCCAGCAGTTTGGACAGCCCGAACACCGGGGAGCTGTTTTTT. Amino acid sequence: CASSLDSPNTGELFF.

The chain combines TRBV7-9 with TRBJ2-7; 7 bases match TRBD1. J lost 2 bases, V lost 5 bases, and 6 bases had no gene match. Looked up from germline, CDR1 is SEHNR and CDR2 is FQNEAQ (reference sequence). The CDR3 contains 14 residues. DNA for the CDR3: TGTGCCAGCAGCCCCCGGGACAGTGCCTACGAGCAGTACTTC. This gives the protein CASSPRDSAYEQYF.

CDR3 nucleotides: TGCAGTGCTAGAGGGCACAATGAGCAGTTCTTC. Translation: CSARGHNEQFF. The chain has TRBV20-1 and TRBJ2-1; D call uncertain. The CDR3 consists of 11 residues. Trimming shortened V by 1 base and J by 5 bases, and 3 bases separated the two germline ends. CDR1 and CDR2 from the germline V gene are DFQATT and SNEGSKA (reference sequence).

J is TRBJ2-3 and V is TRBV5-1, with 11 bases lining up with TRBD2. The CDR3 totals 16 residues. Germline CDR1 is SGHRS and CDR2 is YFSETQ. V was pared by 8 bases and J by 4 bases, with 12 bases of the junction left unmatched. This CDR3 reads CASSLAGGTQADTQYF. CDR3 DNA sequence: TGCGCCAGTTCCCTAGCGGGGGGAACCCAGGCAGATACGCAGTATTTT.